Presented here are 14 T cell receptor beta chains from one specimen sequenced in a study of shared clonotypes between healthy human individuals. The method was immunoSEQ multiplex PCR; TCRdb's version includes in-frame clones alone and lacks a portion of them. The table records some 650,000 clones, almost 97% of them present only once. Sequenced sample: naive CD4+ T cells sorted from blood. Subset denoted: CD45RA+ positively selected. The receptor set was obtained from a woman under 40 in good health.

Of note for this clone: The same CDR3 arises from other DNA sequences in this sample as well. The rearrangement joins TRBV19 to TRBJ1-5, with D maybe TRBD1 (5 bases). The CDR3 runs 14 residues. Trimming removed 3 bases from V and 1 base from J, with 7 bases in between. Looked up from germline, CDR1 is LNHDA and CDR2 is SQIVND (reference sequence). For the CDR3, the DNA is TGTGCCAGTAGTATGGGGGGAAGCAATCAGCCCCAGCATTTT. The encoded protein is CASSMGGSNQPQHF. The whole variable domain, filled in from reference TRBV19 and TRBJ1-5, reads DGGITQSPKYLFRKEGQNVTLSCEQNLNHDAMYWYRQDPGQGLRLIYYSQIVNDFQKGDIAEGYSVSREKKESFPLTVTSAQKNPTAFYLCASSMGGSNQPQHFGDGTRLSIL.

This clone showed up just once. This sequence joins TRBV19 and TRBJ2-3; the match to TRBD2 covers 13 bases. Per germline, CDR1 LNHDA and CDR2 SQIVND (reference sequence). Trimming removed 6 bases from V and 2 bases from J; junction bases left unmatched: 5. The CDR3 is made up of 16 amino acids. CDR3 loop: CASRTGLAGATDTQYF. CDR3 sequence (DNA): TGTGCCAGTAGAACAGGACTAGCGGGAGCCACAGATACGCAGTATTTT. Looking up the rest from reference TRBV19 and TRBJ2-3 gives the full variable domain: DGGITQSPKYLFRKEGQNVTLSCEQNLNHDAMYWYRQDPGQGLRLIYYSQIVNDFQKGDIAEGYSVSREKKESFPLTVTSAQKNPTAFYLCASRTGLAGATDTQYFGPGTRLTVL.

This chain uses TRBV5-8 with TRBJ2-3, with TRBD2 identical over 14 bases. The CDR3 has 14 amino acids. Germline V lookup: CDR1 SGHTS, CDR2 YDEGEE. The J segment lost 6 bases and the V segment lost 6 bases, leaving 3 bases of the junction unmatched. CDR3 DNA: TGTGCCAGCATCCGGACTAGCGGGAGGGATACGCAGTATTTT. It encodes CASIRTSGRDTQYF.

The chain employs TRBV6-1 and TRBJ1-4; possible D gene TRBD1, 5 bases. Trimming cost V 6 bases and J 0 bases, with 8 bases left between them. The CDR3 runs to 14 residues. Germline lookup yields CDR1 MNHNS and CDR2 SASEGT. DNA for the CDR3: TGTGCCAGCAGATCGGGGGCAACTAATGAAAAACTGTTTTTT. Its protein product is CASRSGATNEKLFF.

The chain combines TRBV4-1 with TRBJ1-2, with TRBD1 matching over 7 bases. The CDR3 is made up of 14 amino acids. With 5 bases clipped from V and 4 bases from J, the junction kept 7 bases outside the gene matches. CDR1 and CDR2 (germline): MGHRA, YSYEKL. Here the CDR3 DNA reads TGCGCCAGCAGCGAAGCAGGGGGGGGCTATGGCTACACCTTC. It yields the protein CASSEAGGGYGYTF.

CDR3 bases: TGTGCCAGCAGCTTAAGTTCCCCTTTCGAGCAGTACTTC. Amino acid sequence: CASSLSSPFEQYF. The genes are TRBV7-2 and TRBJ2-7; D ambiguous. Germline V gene data show CDR1 as SGHTA and CDR2 as FQGNSA. CDR3 length: 13 amino acids. V gave up 2 bases and J gave up 6 bases, with 11 bases separating them.

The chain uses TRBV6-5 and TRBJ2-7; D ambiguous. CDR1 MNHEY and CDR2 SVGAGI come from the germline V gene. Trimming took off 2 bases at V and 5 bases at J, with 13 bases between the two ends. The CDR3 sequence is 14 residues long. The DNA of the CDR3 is TGTGCCAGCAGTTACCGGGCCAACACCCACGAGCAGTACTTC. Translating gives CASSYRANTHEQYF.

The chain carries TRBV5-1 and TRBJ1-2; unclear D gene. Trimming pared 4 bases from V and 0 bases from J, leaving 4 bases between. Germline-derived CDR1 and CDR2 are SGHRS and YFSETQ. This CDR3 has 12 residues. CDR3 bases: TGCGCCAGCAGCGTAGCTAACTATGGCTACACCTTC. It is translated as CASSVANYGYTF.

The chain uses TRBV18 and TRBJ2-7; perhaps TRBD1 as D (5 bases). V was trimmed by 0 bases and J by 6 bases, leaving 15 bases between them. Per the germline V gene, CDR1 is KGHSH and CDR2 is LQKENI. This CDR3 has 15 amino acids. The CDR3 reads CASSPPNGVRGEQYF. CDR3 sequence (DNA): TGTGCCAGCTCACCACCGAATGGGGTAAGGGGCGAGCAGTACTTC.

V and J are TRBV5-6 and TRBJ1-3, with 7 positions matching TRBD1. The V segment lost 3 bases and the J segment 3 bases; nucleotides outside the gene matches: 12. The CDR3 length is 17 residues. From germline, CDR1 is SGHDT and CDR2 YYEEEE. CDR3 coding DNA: TGTGCCAGCAGCTCGCGTAGACAGGGCTTGATTGGAAACACCATATATTTT. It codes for CASSSRRQGLIGNTIYF.

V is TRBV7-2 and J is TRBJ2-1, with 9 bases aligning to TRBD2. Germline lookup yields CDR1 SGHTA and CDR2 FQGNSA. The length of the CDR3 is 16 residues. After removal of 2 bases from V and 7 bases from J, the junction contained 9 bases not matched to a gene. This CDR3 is CASSLLQSSGRNEQFF. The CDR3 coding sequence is TGTGCCAGCAGCTTATTACAGTCCAGCGGGAGGAATGAGCAGTTCTTC.

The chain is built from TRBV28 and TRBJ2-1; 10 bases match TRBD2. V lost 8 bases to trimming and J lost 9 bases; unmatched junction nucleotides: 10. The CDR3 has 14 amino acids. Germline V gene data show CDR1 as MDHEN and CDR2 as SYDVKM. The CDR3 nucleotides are TGTGCCAGCGGACGACTAGCGGGTACTGGTGAGCAGTTCTTC. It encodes CASGRLAGTGEQFF.

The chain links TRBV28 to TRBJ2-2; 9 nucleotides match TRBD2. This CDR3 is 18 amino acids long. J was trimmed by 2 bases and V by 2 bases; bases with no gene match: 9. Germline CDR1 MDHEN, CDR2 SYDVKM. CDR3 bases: TGTGCCAGCAGTTTAGACCCATTAGCGGGAGATAACACCGGGGAGCTGTTTTTT. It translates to CASSLDPLAGDNTGELFF.

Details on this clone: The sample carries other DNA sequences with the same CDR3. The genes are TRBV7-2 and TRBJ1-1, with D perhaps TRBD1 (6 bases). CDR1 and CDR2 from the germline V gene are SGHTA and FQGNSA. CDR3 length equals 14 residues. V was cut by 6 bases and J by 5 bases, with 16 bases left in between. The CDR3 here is CASSHRGAGTEAFF. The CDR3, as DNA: TGTGCCAGCAGTCATCGGGGGGCAGGTACTGAAGCTTTCTTT.